The T cell receptor (beta chain) under discussion was sequenced for a study of blood T cell repertoires in COVID-19. About the study: Sample material is recorded as cDNA or gDNA derived from T cells, B-cell-depleted T cells, or PBMCs.

The CDR3 length is 15 residues. Per germline, CDR1 MNHEY and CDR2 SMNVEV (reference sequence). V lost 3 bases, J lost 7 bases, and 15 bases lay in between. This clone has just one count. Methods used by the authors: Amplification with reference gene primers provided the estimates of nucleated cell counts. The repertoire was sequenced with immunoSEQ multiplex PCR; TCRdb's copy has only in-frame clones and lacks some. For V, J and clone size, that table is used; D and trimming come from the DNA. The sample shows roughly 250,000 clones, more than 65% of them seen only once. The clonotype originates from a woman in her forties with active or convalescent COVID-19. Sequencing was performed on peripheral blood. This chain uses TRBV27 with TRBJ2-2, with a weak D call TRBD2 (7 bases). The CDR3 nucleotides read TGTGCCAGCAGTTTGGAGGCAGGGGAGGGCGGGGAGCTGTTTTTT. This translates into CASSLEAGEGGELFF.